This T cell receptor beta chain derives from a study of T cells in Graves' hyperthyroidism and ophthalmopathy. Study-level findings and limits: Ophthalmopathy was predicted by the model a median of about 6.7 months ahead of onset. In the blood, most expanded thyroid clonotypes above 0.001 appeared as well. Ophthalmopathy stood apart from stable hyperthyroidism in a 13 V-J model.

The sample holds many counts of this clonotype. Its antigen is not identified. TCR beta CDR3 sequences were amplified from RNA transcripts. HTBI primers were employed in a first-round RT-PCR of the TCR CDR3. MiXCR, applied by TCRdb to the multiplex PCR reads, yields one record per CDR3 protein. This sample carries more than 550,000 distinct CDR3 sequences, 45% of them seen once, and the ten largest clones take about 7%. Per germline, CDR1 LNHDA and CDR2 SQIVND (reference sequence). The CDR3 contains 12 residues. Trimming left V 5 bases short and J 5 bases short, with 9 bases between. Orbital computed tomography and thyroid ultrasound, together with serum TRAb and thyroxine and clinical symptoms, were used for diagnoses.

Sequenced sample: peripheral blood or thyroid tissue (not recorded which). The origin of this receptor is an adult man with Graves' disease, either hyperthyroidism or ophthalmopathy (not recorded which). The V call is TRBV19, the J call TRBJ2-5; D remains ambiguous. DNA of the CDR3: TGTGCCAGTAGTCGGGTTGAGGAGACCCAGTACTTC. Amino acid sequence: CASSRVEETQYF.